These T cell receptor beta chains were read from a single sample in a study of vaccination and CD4 T cells after COVID-19. TCRdb called the PCR reads again in MiXCR, with one record for every CDR3 protein. The data show roughly 9,700 distinct CDR3 sequences, with approximately 59% seen just once and around 28% held by the top ten. Their cognate antigens are unknown. The sequenced sample consisted of CD4+ T cells from blood, cultured in vitro. All receptors derive from a human donor who had recovered from COVID-19. The CDR3 runs from the conserved cysteine through the conserved F or W. D genes are given only for firm matches. Size values are once, few and many counts, or a class for expanded clones, and some rows have none.

D	J	size	V	DNA	CDR3
TRBD1	TRBJ1-2	-	TRBV29-1	TGCAGCGTTGTACCACCCCCTCCTAAGCCTACTGACAGGGTGGATGGCTACACCTTC	CSVVPPPPKPTDRVDGYTF
-	TRBJ1-6	-	TRBV20-1	TGCAGTGCTTCCTATGGGGGCAAGGGGTCCTCCTATAATTCACCCCTCCACTTT	CSASYGGKGSSYNSPLHF
TRBD1	TRBJ2-1	-	TRBV6-1	TGTGCCAGCAGGACAGGGGCCGCCTACAATGAGCAGTTCTTC	CASRTGAAYNEQFF
TRBD2	TRBJ2-2	-	TRBV19	TGTGCCAGTACCTCGGGACTAAACACCGGGGAGCTGTTTTTT	CASTSGLNTGELFF
-	TRBJ1-1	-	TRBV6-1	TGTGCCATCAGTAGGACGGAAATGAACACTGAAGCTTTCTTT	CAISRTEMNTEAFF
-	TRBJ1-5	few	TRBV6-1	TGTGCCAGCAGTATTCTACAGTCTCTAGACCAGCCCCAGCATTTT	CASSILQSLDQPQHF
-	TRBJ2-7	-	TRBV7-2	TGTGCCAGCAGGGAGGGGGGGCGAACGTCGCAGGAGCAGTACTTC	CASREGGRTSQEQYF
TRBD1	TRBJ1-2	once	TRBV14	TGTGCCAGCAGCTACCTTCCGGGACAGAACTATGGCTACACCTTC	CASSYLPGQNYGYTF
TRBD2	TRBJ2-7	-	TRBV7-2	TGTGCCAGCAGCCTCGACGGGGGGGGCGGAAGATCCTACGAGCAGTACTTC	CASSLDGGGGRSYEQYF
-	TRBJ1-6	-	TRBV11-3	TGTGCCAGCAGTTTAGGACTGTTGGATTCACCCCTCCACTTT	CASSLGLLDSPLHF
TRBD2	TRBJ2-7	-	TRBV6-1	TGTGCCAGCAGGAAAGGGACTAGACTCAACGAGCAGTACTTC	CASRKGTRLNEQYF
-	TRBJ1-2	-	TRBV6-4	TGTGCCAGCAGTGTGTCAAGCGGGCCCTATGGCTACACCTTC	CASSVSSGPYGYTF
TRBD1	TRBJ1-2	-	TRBV7-9	TGTGCCAGCAGTTCGAAGACAGGGCCTGCACGTGGCTACACCTTC	CASSSKTGPARGYTF
-	TRBJ2-4	-	TRBV7-9	TGTGCCAGCAGCTTAGTCGGACAGGAGGGCAAAAACATTCAGTACTTC	CASSLVGQEGKNIQYF
TRBD1	TRBJ2-7	-	TRBV20-1	TGCAGTGCTAGACCACGGGACAGGGGATACGAGCAGTACTTC	CSARPRDRGYEQYF
-	TRBJ2-5	large	TRBV19	TGTGCCAGTAGTCCGGGGCGGGAGACCCAGTACTTC	CASSPGRETQYF
-	TRBJ1-6	few	TRBV30	TGTGCCTGGAGTGAGGGAAATTCACCCCTCCACTTT	CAWSEGNSPLHF
-	TRBJ2-3	once	TRBV6-1	TGTGCCAGCAGTGAAGCGGAGACACTGGGAGATACGCAGTATTTT	CASSEAETLGDTQYF
-	TRBJ1-6	-	TRBV6-5	TGTGCCAGCAGTTACTCCCGGGCCCTCTATAATTCACCCCTCCACTTT	CASSYSRALYNSPLHF
-	TRBJ1-2	-	TRBV25-1	TGTGCCAGCAGCGGACAGCTCTATGGCTACACCTTC	CASSGQLYGYTF
-	TRBJ1-2	-	TRBV20-1	TGCAGTGCGAGAGAGGGGATATTGATCACATCTAACTATGGCTACACCTTC	CSAREGILITSNYGYTF
TRBD1	TRBJ1-2	-	TRBV4-1	TGCGCCAGTGGAGGAGGACAGGGAACTAACTATGGCTACACCTTC	CASGGGQGTNYGYTF
TRBD1	TRBJ1-6	few	TRBV19	TGTGCCAGTAGTATGGACAGGGATTCACCCCTCCACTTT	CASSMDRDSPLHF
-	TRBJ2-7	-	TRBV7-2	TGTGCCAGCAGCGTCACAGGGTCCTCCTACGAGCAGTACTTC	CASSVTGSSYEQYF
TRBD1	TRBJ1-5	-	TRBV28	TGTGCCAGCACCGCGTTGGACAGGGGAGAAGGTCAGCCCCAGCATTTT	CASTALDRGEGQPQHF
TRBD2	TRBJ2-7	-	TRBV20-1	TGCAGTGCTAGAGGTATACTAGCGGGAGGGGGCGAGCAGTACTTC	CSARGILAGGGEQYF
-	TRBJ1-2	-	TRBV14	TGTGCCAGCAGCCCAGACGGGAAGTATGGCTACACCTTC	CASSPDGKYGYTF
-	TRBJ2-7	few	TRBV12-3/TRBV12-4	TGTGCCAGCAGTTCAGGTTACGAGCAGTACTTC	CASSSGYEQYF
TRBD1	TRBJ1-5	-	TRBV30	TGTGCCTGGAGTGACAGGGGAAATCAGCCCCAGCATTTT	CAWSDRGNQPQHF
TRBD1	TRBJ2-7	-	TRBV6-5	TGTGCCAGCAGTTACTCGCCGACAGGGGGCGCGTGGGAGCAGTACTTC	CASSYSPTGGAWEQYF
TRBD1	TRBJ2-1	-	TRBV11-3	TGTGCCAGCAGCTTCGGACAGGGCTCCTACAATGAGCAGTTCTTC	CASSFGQGSYNEQFF
-	TRBJ2-5	-	TRBV20-1	TGCAGTGCTCCCCTAAATAGCGAAGAGACCCAGTACTTC	CSAPLNSEETQYF
TRBD2	TRBJ2-3	-	TRBV7-2	TGTGCCAGCAGCCCCGTAGCGGGAGTAGAGACAGATACGCAGTATTTT	CASSPVAGVETDTQYF
-	TRBJ1-2	-	TRBV7-9	TGTGCCAGCAGCTTACAAGGGCGCGGTGGCTACACCTTC	CASSLQGRGGYTF
TRBD2	TRBJ2-1	-	TRBV24-1	TGTGCCACCAGTGACTCGACTAGCGCCTCAACGGGGAATGAGCAGTTCTTC	CATSDSTSASTGNEQFF
-	TRBJ2-7	few	TRBV7-2	TGTGCCAGCAGCTCCCCCCCAGTCTACGAGCAGTACTTC	CASSSPPVYEQYF
-	TRBJ2-1	-	TRBV7-9	TGTGCCAGCACCATCAATATAAGTGCGTTCTTC	CASTINISAFF
-	TRBJ1-4	-	TRBV20-1	TGCAGTGCTAGAAGGGGGTCAGGGGTCGGAGAAAAACTGTTTTTT	CSARRGSGVGEKLFF
-	TRBJ1-1	-	TRBV28	TGTGCCAGCGTCCGAAGTACTGAAGCTTTCTTT	CASVRSTEAFF
TRBD1	TRBJ1-5	-	TRBV2	TGTGCCAGCAGTGAATTCTCCCCGGGACAGGGAAATCAGCCCCAGCATTTT	CASSEFSPGQGNQPQHF
-	TRBJ1-4	-	TRBV20-1	TGCAGTGCTAGAGATAGAGCCCCACTAGTGGGTGAAAAACTGTTTTTT	CSARDRAPLVGEKLFF
-	TRBJ1-5	-	TRBV7-2	TGTGCCAGCAGCTTAGAACGGGGAATGAAGCCCCAGCATTTT	CASSLERGMKPQHF
TRBD2	TRBJ2-2	few	TRBV27	TGTGCCAGCAGTACCTTAGCGGGACCGAACACCGGGGAGCTGTTTTTT	CASSTLAGPNTGELFF
-	TRBJ1-1	-	TRBV7-9	TGTGCCAGCAGGGCAGGGAACACTGAAGCTTTCTTT	CASRAGNTEAFF
TRBD1	TRBJ1-2	-	TRBV7-2	TGTGCCAGCAGCGCGAACCGGGACAGGGCCGGCTATGGCTACACCTTC	CASSANRDRAGYGYTF
TRBD2	TRBJ2-3	-	TRBV20-1	TGCAGTGTAATAGCGGGAGGAGATACGCAGTATTTT	CSVIAGGDTQYF
TRBD2	TRBJ2-3	once	TRBV28	TGTGCCAGCAAAGGTAGCGGGTACACAGATACGCAGTATTTT	CASKGSGYTDTQYF
-	TRBJ1-5	-	TRBV27	TGTGCCAGCAGGGGTTGGGGGCCTCAGCCCCAGCATTTT	CASRGWGPQPQHF